This is a list of T cell receptor beta chains from one sample in a study of T cell responses to AZD1222 COVID-19 vaccine. Assay: immunoSEQ multiplex PCR; the TCRdb copy retains only in-frame clones and omits some. The table includes 150,000 to 180,000 clones, 80% to 90% detected once. The source material was peripheral blood, sampled on day 0 of MenACWY control vaccination. The receptors shown here come from an adult in good health. CDR3s include the opening cysteine and the closing phenylalanine or tryptophan. The D gene is left open where the match is weak. Clone size is stated in some rows and not others, as once, few, many or a class when expanded.

TRBV5-1,TRBJ2-1,once,.,TGCGCCAGCAGCGAAGGAAGGAACGAGCAGTTCTTC,CASSEGRNEQFF
TRBV5-4,TRBJ2-3,.,.,TGTGCCAGCCTTATGGGGGTGGCAGATACGCAGTATTTT,CASLMGVADTQYF
TRBV7-3,TRBJ2-2,.,TRBD1,TGTGCCAGCAGCTCGGGACAGGGAGTCACCGGGGAGCTGTTTTTT,CASSSGQGVTGELFF
TRBV7-8,TRBJ1-4,.,TRBD1,TGTGCCAGCAGCTTAGGGGACAGGGGTTTATCAACTAATGAAAAACTGTTTTTT,CASSLGDRGLSTNEKLFF
TRBV5-1,TRBJ1-5,.,.,TGCGCCAGCAGCTCCGGACAGCCAGATCAGCCCCAGCATTTT,CASSSGQPDQPQHF
TRBV4-1,TRBJ1-2,.,.,TGCGCCAGCAGGCTCGGGGGGAAGGATGGCTACACCTTC,CASRLGGKDGYTF
TRBV5-5,TRBJ1-4,.,.,TGTGCCAGCAGTTTTGACCGACCAACTAATGAAAAACTGTTTTTT,CASSFDRPTNEKLFF
TRBV15,TRBJ1-1,.,.,TGTGCCACCAGCAAGCAGGGGAGTGAAGCTTTCTTT,CATSKQGSEAFF
TRBV13,TRBJ1-2,few,.,TGTGCCAGCAGCGAGACAGCTGGCGGCTACACCTTC,CASSETAGGYTF
TRBV9,TRBJ2-2,.,.,TGTGCCAGCAGCGTAGACCTAGCAGGAAGGACCGGGGAGCTGTTTTTT,CASSVDLAGRTGELFF
TRBV3-1/TRBV3-2,TRBJ2-5,.,TRBD2,TGTGCCAGCAGCCGGATCGCGGGGGGGCCCCTTTCCCAAGAGACCCAGTACTTC,CASSRIAGGPLSQETQYF
TRBV6-5,TRBJ1-2,.,TRBD1,TGTGCCAGCAGTTCCCGACAGGGAAGAAACTATGGCTACACCTTC,CASSSRQGRNYGYTF
TRBV18,TRBJ1-1,few,.,TGTGCCAGCTCACCATTGGAAGGGTTCGGCACTGAAGCTTTCTTT,CASSPLEGFGTEAFF
TRBV5-1,TRBJ1-4,.,TRBD1,TGCGCCAGCAGCTGGGGGGACAGGGACTACGAAAAACTGTTTTTT,CASSWGDRDYEKLFF
TRBV9,TRBJ2-5,.,.,TGTGCCAGCAGCGTAAACTGGCAAGAGACCCAGTACTTC,CASSVNWQETQYF
TRBV3-1/TRBV3-2,TRBJ2-2,.,.,TGTGCCAGCAGCCCTGACCTCGGGAACACCGGGGAGCTGTTTTTT,CASSPDLGNTGELFF
TRBV5-6,TRBJ2-5,.,TRBD2,TGTGCCAGCAGCCCTACCTTAGCGGGGCGGGGGGAGACCCAGTACTTC,CASSPTLAGRGETQYF
TRBV30,TRBJ2-7,.,.,TGTGCCTGGAGCCGTTACTCCTACGAGCAGTACTTC,CAWSRYSYEQYF
TRBV2,TRBJ2-5,.,TRBD1,TGTGCCAGCAGTCCCCGAGCCGGACAGGGGGTTCGAGAGACCCAGTACTTC,CASSPRAGQGVRETQYF
TRBV3-1/TRBV3-2,TRBJ2-1,once,TRBD2,TGTGCCAGCAGACGGACTAGCGGGGGGGATGAGCAGTTCTTC,CASRRTSGGDEQFF
TRBV11-3,TRBJ2-3,.,.,TGTGCCAGCAGCTTAGAGGAGGGGGATATAGATACGCAGTATTTT,CASSLEEGDIDTQYF
TRBV7-9,TRBJ2-1,.,.,TGTGCCAGCAGCTTAGAGGTTGGACACAATGAGCAGTTCTTC,CASSLEVGHNEQFF
TRBV4-1,TRBJ1-2,.,.,TGCGCCAGCAGCCAAGATAGGGCGGGGGGCGCTAACTATGGCTACACCTTC,CASSQDRAGGANYGYTF
TRBV18,TRBJ2-2,.,TRBD1,TGTGCCAGCTCGCATCGCCCCCGGGACAGGGTCCAGGACACCGGGGAGCTGTTTTTT,CASSHRPRDRVQDTGELFF
TRBV5-1,TRBJ1-2,.,TRBD1,TGCGCCAGCAGCAATGGACAGGAGACAGCGAACTATGGCTACACCTTC,CASSNGQETANYGYTF
TRBV19,TRBJ2-3,.,TRBD2,TGTGCCAGTAGAGCGGGGGGCCCCCAAACGCAGTATTTT,CASRAGGPQTQYF
TRBV5-1,TRBJ1-1,.,.,TGCGCCAGCAGCTATAACAGGGCGGGGAACACTGAAGCTTTCTTT,CASSYNRAGNTEAFF
TRBV9,TRBJ1-5,.,TRBD1,TGTGCCAGCAGCGTTGGGACAGGGAGGCAGCCCCAGCATTTT,CASSVGTGRQPQHF
TRBV18,TRBJ1-3,.,.,TGTGCCAGCTCACCACCCTCCGTTTGGGCACTCTCTGGAAACACCATATATTTT,CASSPPSVWALSGNTIYF
TRBV6-2/TRBV6-3,TRBJ2-1,.,.,TGTGCCAGCAGTTACTTACCGTCCGTGGTGAATGAGCAGTTCTTC,CASSYLPSVVNEQFF